A selection of T cell receptor beta chains follows, all from one sample in a study of EBV T-cell therapy then PD-1 blockade in nasopharyngeal carcinoma. Method: immunoSEQ multiplex PCR; TCRdb's copy keeps in-frame clones and lacks some. The sample has fewer than 25,000 clones, around 84% seen once; the top ten hold under 35%. No antigen has been assigned to these receptors. The specimen was CD8+ T cells from blood, collected at approximately day 260 from a patient whose treatment included autologous EBV-specific T cells and nivolumab. The receptor source for this set is a middle-aged man with nasopharyngeal carcinoma. The CDR3 runs from the conserved cysteine through the conserved F or W. D genes are given only for firm matches. Size values are once, few and many counts, or a class for expanded clones, and some rows have none.

abundance: NA; v_gene: TRBV5-1; j_gene: TRBJ2-7; d_gene: NA; CDR3nt: TGCGCCAGCAGCTTGGGTCAGGGGCTTTACGAGCAGTACTTC; CDR3aa: CASSLGQGLYEQYF
abundance: once; v_gene: TRBV9; j_gene: TRBJ2-5; d_gene: NA; CDR3nt: TGTGCCAGCAGCGAGGAGGGGGTGCAAGAGACCCAGTACTTC; CDR3aa: CASSEEGVQETQYF
abundance: NA; v_gene: TRBV7-3; j_gene: TRBJ1-4; d_gene: TRBD1; CDR3nt: TGTGCCAGCAGCGCCCCCCGGGACAGTTGGAAGGAAAAACTGTTTTTT; CDR3aa: CASSAPRDSWKEKLFF
abundance: NA; v_gene: TRBV7-8; j_gene: TRBJ2-2; d_gene: NA; CDR3nt: TGTGCCAGCAGCCTATTAGCCGGCGGGGAGCTGTTTTTT; CDR3aa: CASSLLAGGELFF
abundance: NA; v_gene: TRBV19; j_gene: TRBJ1-6; d_gene: TRBD1; CDR3nt: TGTGCCAGTAGTTGGGGACAGGGTGATTCACCCCTCCACTTT; CDR3aa: CASSWGQGDSPLHF
abundance: NA; v_gene: TRBV4-3; j_gene: TRBJ1-6; d_gene: TRBD1; CDR3nt: TGCGCCAGCAGCCACGCGGACAGGGTGGGTGATTCACCCCTCCACTTT; CDR3aa: CASSHADRVGDSPLHF
abundance: NA; v_gene: TRBV6-4; j_gene: TRBJ2-1; d_gene: TRBD2; CDR3nt: TGTGCCAGCACCACTAGCGGGGAAGTGAAGGAGCAGTTCTTC; CDR3aa: CASTTSGEVKEQFF
abundance: NA; v_gene: TRBV5-1; j_gene: TRBJ2-3; d_gene: TRBD2; CDR3nt: TGCGCCAGCAGCGCTAGCGGGGGGAGCACAGATACGCAGTATTTT; CDR3aa: CASSASGGSTDTQYF
abundance: NA; v_gene: TRBV7-9; j_gene: TRBJ1-5; d_gene: NA; CDR3nt: TGTGCCAGCACGCCTAGGGGGGGAGGCAATCAGCCCCAGCATTTT; CDR3aa: CASTPRGGGNQPQHF
abundance: NA; v_gene: TRBV4-3; j_gene: TRBJ1-4; d_gene: NA; CDR3nt: TGCGCCAGCAGCCAAGATTCAACAACTAATGAAAAACTGTTTTTT; CDR3aa: CASSQDSTTNEKLFF
abundance: NA; v_gene: TRBV7-2; j_gene: TRBJ2-6; d_gene: NA; CDR3nt: TGTGCCAGCAACACCAGGGCGGCTGGGGCCAACGTCCTGACTTTC; CDR3aa: CASNTRAAGANVLTF
abundance: once; v_gene: TRBV6-5; j_gene: TRBJ1-1; d_gene: TRBD1; CDR3nt: TGTGCCAGCAGTTTTACAGGGGGGAACACTGAAGCTTTCTTT; CDR3aa: CASSFTGGNTEAFF
abundance: NA; v_gene: TRBV6-4; j_gene: TRBJ2-3; d_gene: TRBD1; CDR3nt: TGTGCCAGCTCGAAAGGGACAGGGTCGACAGATACGCAGTATTTT; CDR3aa: CASSKGTGSTDTQYF
abundance: few; v_gene: TRBV25-1; j_gene: TRBJ2-5; d_gene: TRBD2; CDR3nt: TGTGCCAGCATGGAGCGGGGGGGATGGGAGACCCAGTACTTC; CDR3aa: CASMERGGWETQYF
abundance: NA; v_gene: TRBV7-9; j_gene: TRBJ1-5; d_gene: NA; CDR3nt: TGTGCCAGCAGCCGTCCGGGAGGGGATCAGCCCCAGCATTTT; CDR3aa: CASSRPGGDQPQHF
abundance: once; v_gene: TRBV7-3; j_gene: TRBJ2-1; d_gene: TRBD2; CDR3nt: TGTGCCAGCAGCACCTGGACTAGCGGTTTCTCCTACAATGAGCAGTTCTTC; CDR3aa: CASSTWTSGFSYNEQFF
abundance: NA; v_gene: TRBV4-3; j_gene: TRBJ2-1; d_gene: TRBD2; CDR3nt: TGCGCCAGCAGCCAAGATTTTAGCGGGGGCTACAATGAGCAGTTCTTC; CDR3aa: CASSQDFSGGYNEQFF
abundance: medium-sized; v_gene: TRBV4-2; j_gene: TRBJ2-7; d_gene: NA; CDR3nt: TGTGCCAGCAGCCAAGTTGACGGCTCCTACGAGCAGTACTTC; CDR3aa: CASSQVDGSYEQYF
abundance: NA; v_gene: TRBV6-2/TRBV6-3; j_gene: TRBJ2-1; d_gene: NA; CDR3nt: TGTGCCAGCAGTTTAACAGAGAGCTCCTACAATGAGCAGTTCTTC; CDR3aa: CASSLTESSYNEQFF
abundance: NA; v_gene: TRBV2; j_gene: TRBJ2-7; d_gene: NA; CDR3nt: TGTGCCAGCAGTGAAACGGGTAACTACGAGCAGTACTTC; CDR3aa: CASSETGNYEQYF
abundance: few; v_gene: TRBV28; j_gene: TRBJ2-2; d_gene: NA; CDR3nt: TGTGCCAGCAGTTTCCGGGGCACCGGGGAGCTGTTTTTT; CDR3aa: CASSFRGTGELFF
abundance: NA; v_gene: TRBV7-9; j_gene: TRBJ1-5; d_gene: NA; CDR3nt: TGTGCCAGCAGCCCCACCGAGGCGGGGGGTCAGCCCCAGCATTTT; CDR3aa: CASSPTEAGGQPQHF
abundance: NA; v_gene: TRBV6-5; j_gene: TRBJ1-5; d_gene: NA; CDR3nt: TGTGCCAGCAGTTACTCGGGACAAGGATTACAGCCCCAGCATTTT; CDR3aa: CASSYSGQGLQPQHF
abundance: NA; v_gene: TRBV5-3; j_gene: TRBJ1-6; d_gene: NA; CDR3nt: TGTGCCAGCTACCCCGGGGGAGCCGAAATTAATTCACCCCTCCACTTT; CDR3aa: CASYPGGAEINSPLHF